Included here is one T cell receptor beta chain sequence, with context. The data were taken from a study of blood T cells in healthy people across ages. A second PCR of about 6 to 11 cycles used a sample-barcoded 5' primer and a J-beta primer mix. Each sample provided no less than 2.5 million CDR3-containing paired-end reads. TCRdb re-derived calls from the 5' RACE reads in MiXCR, one entry per CDR3 protein. The data contain 550,000 to 800,000 distinct CDR3 sequences, 21% of them singletons. Per the germline V gene, CDR1 is MGHDK and CDR2 is SYGVNS. This CDR3 is 14 amino acids long. What was sequenced was blood. This clonotype was sampled from a man aged 70 or older in good health. The rearrangement links TRBV25-1 to TRBJ2-1, with 9 bases lining up with TRBD2. The end of the DNA is better explained by TRBJ2-5, so the J call may be wrong. The CDR3 nucleotides are TGTGCCACCTCCGTAGCGGGAGCTCAAGAGACCCAGTACTTC. Its protein is CATSVAGAQETQYF.